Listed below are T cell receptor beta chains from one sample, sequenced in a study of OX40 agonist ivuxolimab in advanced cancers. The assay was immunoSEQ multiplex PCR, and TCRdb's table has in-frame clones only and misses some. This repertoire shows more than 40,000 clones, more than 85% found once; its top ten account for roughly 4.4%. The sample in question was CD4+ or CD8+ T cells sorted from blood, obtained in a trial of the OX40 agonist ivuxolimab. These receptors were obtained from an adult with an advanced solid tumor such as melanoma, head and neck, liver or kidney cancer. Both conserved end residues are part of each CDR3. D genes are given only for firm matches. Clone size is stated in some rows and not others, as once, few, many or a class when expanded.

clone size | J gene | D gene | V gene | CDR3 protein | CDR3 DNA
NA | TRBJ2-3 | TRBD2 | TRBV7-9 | CASSPPGLAASTDTQYF | TGTGCCAGCAGCCCCCCCGGACTAGCGGCTAGCACAGATACGCAGTATTTT
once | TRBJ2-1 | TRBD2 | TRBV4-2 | CASSHPGLAAEQFF | TGTGCCAGCAGCCATCCGGGACTAGCGGCCGAGCAGTTCTTC
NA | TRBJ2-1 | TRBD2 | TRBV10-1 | CASSGFTSGKSYNEQFF | TGCGCCAGCAGTGGGTTCACTAGCGGGAAATCCTACAATGAGCAGTTCTTC
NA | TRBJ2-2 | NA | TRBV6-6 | CASSYSEGPGELFF | TGTGCCAGCAGTTACTCTGAGGGGCCCGGGGAGCTGTTTTTT
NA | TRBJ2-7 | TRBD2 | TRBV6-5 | CASSYSAGEVGYEQYF | TGTGCCAGCAGTTACTCGGCGGGAGAGGTTGGCTACGAGCAGTACTTC
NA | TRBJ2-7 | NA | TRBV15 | CATSGAGGRWYEQYF | TGTGCCACCAGCGGGGCTGGAGGGAGATGGTACGAGCAGTACTTC
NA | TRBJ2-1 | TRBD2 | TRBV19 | CASSKRDMSYNEQFF | TGTGCCAGTAGTAAGCGGGATATGTCCTACAATGAGCAGTTCTTC
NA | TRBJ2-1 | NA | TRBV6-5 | CASSYSGYNEQFF | TGTGCCAGCAGTTACAGTGGGTACAATGAGCAGTTCTTC
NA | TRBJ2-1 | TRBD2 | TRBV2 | CASRGSGTSGRRQYNEQFF | TGTGCCAGCAGGGGAAGTGGGACTAGCGGGAGAAGGCAATACAATGAGCAGTTCTTC
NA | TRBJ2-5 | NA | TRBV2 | CASSEYSVVLEETQYF | TGTGCCAGCAGTGAGTATTCGGTTGTGCTCGAAGAGACCCAGTACTTC
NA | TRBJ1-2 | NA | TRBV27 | CASSLSRGAGHGYTF | TGTGCCAGCAGTTTATCAAGGGGCGCAGGCCATGGCTACACCTTC
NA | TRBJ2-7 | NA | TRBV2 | CASSGRDGSSYEQYF | TGTGCCAGCAGTGGCCGGGACGGGAGCTCCTACGAGCAGTACTTC
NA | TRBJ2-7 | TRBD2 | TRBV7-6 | CASSLNKREGLDEQYF | TGTGCCAGCAGCTTAAATAAGCGGGAGGGCCTCGACGAGCAGTACTTC
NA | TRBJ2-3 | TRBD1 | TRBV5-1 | CASSSGGGTDTQYF | TGCGCCAGCAGCTCAGGGGGCGGCACAGATACGCAGTATTTT
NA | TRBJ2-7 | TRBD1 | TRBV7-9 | CASSSPGQGTTTNPYEQYF | TGTGCCAGCAGCTCGCCGGGACAGGGGACGACCACCAACCCCTACGAGCAGTACTTC
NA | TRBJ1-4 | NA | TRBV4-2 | CASSLPNEKLFF | TGTGCCAGCAGCCTACCAAATGAAAAACTGTTTTTT
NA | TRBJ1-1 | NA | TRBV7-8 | CASSARLNTEAFF | TGTGCCAGCAGCGCCCGACTGAACACTGAAGCTTTCTTT
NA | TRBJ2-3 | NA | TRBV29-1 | CSVTGISFSQYF | TGCAGCGTAACCGGGATTTCCTTTTCGCAGTATTTT
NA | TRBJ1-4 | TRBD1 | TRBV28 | CASTRDRGREKLFF | TGTGCCAGCACCCGGGACAGGGGGCGCGAAAAACTGTTTTTT
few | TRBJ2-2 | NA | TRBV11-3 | CASSPRGGPGELFF | TGTGCCAGCAGCCCCCGTGGGGGGCCCGGGGAGCTGTTTTTT
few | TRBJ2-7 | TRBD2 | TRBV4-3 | CASSQTTSGRAGQYF | TGCGCCAGCAGCCAAACGACTAGCGGGAGGGCCGGTCAGTACTTC
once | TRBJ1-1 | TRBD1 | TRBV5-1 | CASSFQTGRMNTEAFF | TGCGCCAGCAGCTTCCAGACAGGGCGCATGAACACTGAAGCTTTCTTT